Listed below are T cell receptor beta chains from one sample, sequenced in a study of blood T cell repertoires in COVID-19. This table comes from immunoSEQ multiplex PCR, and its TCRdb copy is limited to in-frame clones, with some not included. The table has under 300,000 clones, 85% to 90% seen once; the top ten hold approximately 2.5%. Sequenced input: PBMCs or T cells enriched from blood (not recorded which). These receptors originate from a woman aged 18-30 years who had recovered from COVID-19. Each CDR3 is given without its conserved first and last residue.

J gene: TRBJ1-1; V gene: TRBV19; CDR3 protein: ASSPARYKALNTEAF
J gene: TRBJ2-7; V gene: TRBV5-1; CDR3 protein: ASSLGQAAYEQY
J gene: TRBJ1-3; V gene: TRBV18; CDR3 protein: ASSPTGGRGNTIY
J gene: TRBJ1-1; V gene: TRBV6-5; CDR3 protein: ASSSWLGRVRTEAF
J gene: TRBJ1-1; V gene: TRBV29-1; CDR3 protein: SVDSVNTEAF
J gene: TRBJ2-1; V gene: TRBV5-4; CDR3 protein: ASSPRSRGLDEQF
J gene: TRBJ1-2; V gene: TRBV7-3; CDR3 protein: ASSPTGDDGYT
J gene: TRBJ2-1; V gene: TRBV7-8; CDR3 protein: ASSLGPSRDEQF
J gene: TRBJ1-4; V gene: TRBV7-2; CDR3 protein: ASSLSGRDNEKLF
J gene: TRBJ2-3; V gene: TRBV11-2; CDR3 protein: ASSLARKLDTQY
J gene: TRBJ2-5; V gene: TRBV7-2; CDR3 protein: ASSLLAGGETQY
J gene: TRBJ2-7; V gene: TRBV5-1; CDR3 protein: ASSLLALSYEQY
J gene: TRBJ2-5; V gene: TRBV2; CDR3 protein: ASSLTMRGMY
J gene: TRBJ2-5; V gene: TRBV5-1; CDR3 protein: ASSPRQGELETQY
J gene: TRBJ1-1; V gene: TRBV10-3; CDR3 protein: AIGLTGGKGMNTEAF
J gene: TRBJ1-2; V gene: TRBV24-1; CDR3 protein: ATSDLARDYGYT
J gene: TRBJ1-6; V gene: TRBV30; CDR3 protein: ASGQGTASPLH
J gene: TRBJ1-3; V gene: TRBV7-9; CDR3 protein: ASSPPGGQVNTIY
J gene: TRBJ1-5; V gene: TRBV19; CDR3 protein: ASSIGQGYQPQH
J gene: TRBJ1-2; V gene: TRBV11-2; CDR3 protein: ASSLAWQPLYGYT
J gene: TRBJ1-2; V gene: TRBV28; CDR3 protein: ASSPDRADGYT
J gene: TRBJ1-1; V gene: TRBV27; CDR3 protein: ASRPGQVNTEAF
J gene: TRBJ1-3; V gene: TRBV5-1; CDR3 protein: ASSLDWYTSGNTIY
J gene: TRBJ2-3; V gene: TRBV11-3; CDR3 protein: ASSQRTSGGASDTQY
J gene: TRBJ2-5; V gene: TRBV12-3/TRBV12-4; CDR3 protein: ASSLSGKETQY
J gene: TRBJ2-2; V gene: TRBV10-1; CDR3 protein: ASSEGQNTGELF
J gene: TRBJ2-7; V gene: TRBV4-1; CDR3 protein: ASSQGLLTGGREQY
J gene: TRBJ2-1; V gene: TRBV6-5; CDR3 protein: ASSYRGADGNEQF
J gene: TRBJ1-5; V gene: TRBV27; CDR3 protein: ASSLTGNQPQH
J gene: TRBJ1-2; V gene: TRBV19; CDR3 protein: ASMTAEHGYT
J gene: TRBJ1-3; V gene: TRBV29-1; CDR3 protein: SVTPQGGNTIY
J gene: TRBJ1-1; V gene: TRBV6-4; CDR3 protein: ASSETTGLTEAF
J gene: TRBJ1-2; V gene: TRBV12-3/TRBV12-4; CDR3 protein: ASEPDRDHGYT
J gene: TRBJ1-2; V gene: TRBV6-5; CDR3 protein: ASHQRGTGGYT
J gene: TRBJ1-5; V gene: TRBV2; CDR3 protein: ASSRDRGLNQPQH
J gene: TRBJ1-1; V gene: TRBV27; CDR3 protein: ASSPPGASTEAF
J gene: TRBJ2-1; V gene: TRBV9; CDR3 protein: ASSAGPGQDYNEQF